This paragraph reports one TCR beta chain. This clonotype has a count of ten or more. Its antigen remains undetermined. No much larger clone exists at a distance of one base, and base qualities are not known. Sample time point, as interpreted from the label and publication: newly diagnosed GD, antithyroid drugs for less than 3 months. For both TCR sequencing and RNA sequencing, RNA was extracted from PBMCs in TRIzol. The diagnosis of Graves' disease was made according to American Thyroid Association guidelines. Recruitment of patients was carried out at an endocrinology department in Xi'an, China. Each patient gave roughly 8.4 milliliters of peripheral blood, collected in an EDTA anticoagulant tube. Ficoll Paque Plus density gradient separation was used to isolate PBMCs, and no additional T cell sorting was done. An Agilent 2100 Bioanalyzer and agarose gel were used to assess RNA quality, and a NanoDrop 2000 was used to measure RNA concentration.

The CDR3 numbers 19 residues from cysteine through phenylalanine. Left in the record is the CDR3 DNA by itself, 57 bases read in frame from the first base. Trimming leaves V shorter by 1 base and J shorter by 4 bases, with the junction holding 10 bases beyond the gene matches. The germline V gene (reference sequence) gives CDR1 as MNHEY and CDR2 as SMNVEV. This sample is drawn from a study of regulatory T cells in long-lasting Graves disease (dated by TCRdb to the early 2020s). Background on the whole study: Patients with newly diagnosed Graves' disease had been on antithyroid drugs for under 3 months. Patients with persistent Graves' disease were compared with patients with newly diagnosed Graves' disease using TCR sequencing and RNA sequencing of peripheral blood. The study was conducted in China and was registered as a clinical trial. TCR sequencing covered around 13 persistent and approximately 20 newly diagnosed Graves' disease patients, about 35 samples in total. Broader findings and caveats from the paper: Persistent disease showed preferential use of TRBV28, TRBJ1-2 and TRBJ2-5, whereas newly diagnosed disease favored TRBV20-1 and TRBJ2-1. The authors acknowledged the small sample size as a limitation that may reduce accuracy. Persistent patients shared more public clonotypes among themselves (fewer than 3,000) than newly diagnosed patients did (approximately 870). Persistent Graves' disease patients showed lower TCR Shannon entropy and fewer highly expanded clones than newly diagnosed patients, suggesting clonal expansion. Peripheral blood alone was examined, since thyroid tissue, which constituted the primary lesion, could not be accessed. Sequencing and analysis were limited to the TCR beta chain.

Libraries came from multiplex PCR. The reads were generated on an Illumina HiSeq 4000. TCR beta libraries were built with iRepertoire HTBI primers and Arm-PCR amplification of CDR3 regions. Before sequencing, the PCR products went through gel purification. From the authors' description of their analysis: Across samples, about 63 TRBV and 14 TRBJ segments were identified and used for gene usage analysis of CDR3 amino acid clonotypes. COPE and FqMerger were used to merge the filtered high-quality paired reads into contigs. Contigs were aligned with BLAST to IMGT TRBV, TRBD and TRBJ reference genes, and CDR3 was defined per IMGT. Any clonotype with a frequency above 0.1% was counted as a highly expanded clone. Shannon entropy served as the measure of repertoire diversity, while the Gini coefficient captured V-J evenness. A clonotype was considered public if more than one individual shared it. The raw public data were reprocessed by TCRdb itself: fastp quality trimming at Q25, MiXCR clonotype calling, in-frame beta chains only. Rows with one shared CDR3 protein collapse into an entry with the most common genes and DNA. The V and J calls and clone size are TCRdb's, not the authors'. In all, the sample holds around 500,000 distinct CDR3 sequences, and 13% of those were seen once. In total, the top ten clones hold 8.5% to 10% of the sample.

This sample also belongs to another study, concerning T cells in Graves' hyperthyroidism and ophthalmopathy. Per that second paper: Graves' hyperthyroidism was defined as stable when no progression to ophthalmopathy occurred over 18 months of follow-up. Hyperthyroidism patients were newly diagnosed, with disease duration under 2 months, and aged 18 to 65 years. Patients with uncontrolled infections, other autoimmune diseases, pregnancy or lactation were excluded. Clinical symptoms, serum thyroxine and TRAb, thyroid ultrasound, and orbital computed tomography formed the basis for the diagnoses. The first round of RT-PCR for the TCR CDR3 was performed with the HTBI primer set and the Qiagen OneStep RT-PCR kit. Blood samples also contained most of the expanded thyroid clonotypes (frequency above 0.001), which suggests that blood repertoires may reflect thyroid immune responses. A 13 V-J signature model separated ophthalmopathy from stable hyperthyroidism, with approximately 86% sensitivity and just under 84% specificity in cross-validation and 80%/75% in testing. During validation, the model predicted progression to ophthalmopathy a median of around six months ahead of onset, with almost 71% sensitivity and about 72% specificity. To identify TCR V-J signatures that set the groups apart, the researchers used a discovery cohort of 100 patients, made up of fewer than 50 with Graves' ophthalmopathy and some 60 with stable Graves' hyperthyroidism. Whether ophthalmopathy could be predicted prospectively was tested in an independent validation cohort made up of approximately 19 hyperthyroidism patients plus 17 patients who later progressed to ophthalmopathy. For training and testing, the 110 or so patients in the discovery cohort were randomly divided in a 7:3 ratio. Thyroid tissue and blood T-cell repertoires from more than five Graves' hyperthyroidism patients were also compared in the study. Following sampling, methimazole starting at 30 mg daily was given to hyperthyroidism patients, and high-dose intravenous methylprednisolone was given to ophthalmopathy patients. The libraries were constructed in a second round of multiplex PCR and then size-selected and purified. The libraries were sequenced on an Illumina HiSeq2000 using paired-end 100 bp reads. SOAPnuke was used to process the raw data, throwing out any read that contained adapters or uncalled bases, had a mean Phred below 15, or lacked an exact constant-primer or identifier match. COPE v1.2.5 was used to merge high-quality paired reads, and clonotypes were defined as unique nucleotide sequences. Clonotypes were aligned to IMGT TRBV, TRBD and TRBJ reference segments using MiTCR v1.1. Analysis was restricted to V-J combinations with a frequency above 0.0001, which covered approximately 99% of repertoires. The TCS score was defined as the ratio of F50 (clonal expansion) to E x V (chaos), calculated using BLOSUM62-based TCRdist between CDR3 peptides within each V-J. Welch's t-statistics and random forest reduced around 510 V-J features to some 14, which were used in a naive Bayes classifier (R e1071). No statistical method was used to set the sample size in advance, and investigators knew the group allocation. The paper describes TCR Vbeta CDR3 sequencing of 135 peripheral blood samples, made up of 43 ophthalmopathy patients, 70 to 75 hyperthyroidism patients and some 17 progressor patients.

This TCR came from a man aged 30 to 39 with Graves disease. Donor details come from another sample of the same person, matched by shared clones. This material consisted of peripheral blood mononuclear cells (PBMCs), taken at new diagnosis, from a patient treated with antithyroid drugs. The rearranged chain carries TRBV27 and TRBJ2-7; 16 junctional bases match TRBD2. This receptor carries the CDR3 CASSLLTGTSGRAGYEQYF. The DNA is TGTGCCAGCAGTTTATTGACCGGGACTAGCGGGAGGGCCGGGTACGAGCAGTACTTC.